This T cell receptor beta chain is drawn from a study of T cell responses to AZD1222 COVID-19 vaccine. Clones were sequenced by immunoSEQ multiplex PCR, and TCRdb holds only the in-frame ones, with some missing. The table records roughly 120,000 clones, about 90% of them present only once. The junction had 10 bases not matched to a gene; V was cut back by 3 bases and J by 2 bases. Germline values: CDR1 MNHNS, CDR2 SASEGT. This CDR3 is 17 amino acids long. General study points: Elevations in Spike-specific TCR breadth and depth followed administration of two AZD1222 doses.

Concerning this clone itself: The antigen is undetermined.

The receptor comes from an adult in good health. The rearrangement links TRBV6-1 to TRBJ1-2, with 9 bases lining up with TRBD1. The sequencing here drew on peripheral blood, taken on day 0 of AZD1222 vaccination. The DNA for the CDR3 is TGTGCCAGCAGTGAGGTTTCCTATGACAGGGGGAACTATGGCTACACCTTC. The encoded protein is CASSEVSYDRGNYGYTF.